The TCR beta chain under discussion was sequenced for a study of tumor and adjacent non-tumor tissue in lung cancer. Three rounds of nested PCR, following a modified ARM-PCR protocol, produced the TCRbeta library. TCRdb analysed the multiplex PCR reads with MiXCR anew, one entry per CDR3 protein. The sample lists 65,000 to 80,000 distinct CDR3 sequences, roughly 72% occurring once. The template was RNA from unsorted bulk tissue. A remark on this clonotype: One junction end does not reproduce the germline sequence, and a read error may be involved.

The length of the CDR3 is 14 residues. CDR1 is SGHNT and CDR2 is YYREEE in the germline V gene (reference sequence). The rearrangement joins TRBV5-4 to TRBJ2-5, with D tentatively TRBD1 (5 bases). Material: lung tumor tissue. The receptor's source is a man aged 60-69 years with non-small cell lung cancer. CDR3 loop: CDISLQGIRETHYF. The DNA for the CDR3 is TGTGACATCAGCTTGCAGGGCATCCGAGAGACCCACTACTTC.